The entry below describes one T cell receptor (beta chain). Its antigen is unidentified. This sample was taken from a study of siplizumab effects on memory and regulatory T cells. Study-level points and caveats: A minor share of alloreactive clones matched unstimulated subsets. It was not possible to assign a naive or memory phenotype to roughly 80-97% of proliferating CD4+ or CD8+ clones.

Method: immunoSEQ multiplex PCR; TCRdb's copy keeps in-frame clones and lacks some. Of about 50,000 clones listed, over 95% are singletons. J gave up 8 bases and V 5 bases, and 11 bases lay outside the gene matches. Germline V gene sequence: CDR1 PRHDT, CDR2 FYEKMQ (reference sequence). This CDR3 contains 15 residues. Sequenced sample: naive CD8+ T cells sorted from blood. The clonotype comes from a human donor in good health. This sequence joins TRBV13 and TRBJ2-1; the match to TRBD2 covers 8 bases. CDR3 region: CASSLKLAARDEQFF. The CDR3 bases are TGTGCCAGCAGCCTTAAACTAGCGGCCCGTGATGAGCAGTTCTTC.